Listed below are T cell receptor beta chains from one sample, sequenced in a study of cytotoxic CD8 clonotypes in ibrutinib-treated CLL. Assay used: immunoSEQ multiplex PCR; TCRdb lists only in-frame clones, some missing. The sample shows about 120,000 clones, approximately 85% of them seen only once. Here the sequenced sample was PBMCs, taken after 24 months of ibrutinib treatment. Receptor source: a human donor with chronic lymphocytic leukemia. CDR3s include the opening cysteine and the closing phenylalanine or tryptophan. A D gene is named only where the DNA matches it firmly. Size is omitted from some rows. Given values are once, few, many or a class for expanded clones.

abundance,v_gene,j_gene,d_gene,CDR3nt,CDR3aa
NA,TRBV7-9,TRBJ1-2,NA,TGTGCCAGCAGCTTGGAGACAAGCTATGGCTACACCTTC,CASSLETSYGYTF
NA,TRBV11-2,TRBJ2-7,NA,TGTGCCAGCAGCTTAAACCCTACCCCGAGCGAGCAGTACTTC,CASSLNPTPSEQYF
NA,TRBV27,TRBJ1-4,NA,TGTGCCAGTTCTCGGGGGGGAAATGAAAAACTGTTTTTT,CASSRGGNEKLFF
NA,TRBV7-5,TRBJ2-1,NA,TGTGTCAGAAGCTTAGTTGGGGACAAAAATGAGCAGTTCTTC,CVRSLVGDKNEQFF
NA,TRBV28,TRBJ2-3,NA,TGTGCCAGCAGTACCGGGCCCAAGACGCAGTATTTT,CASSTGPKTQYF
NA,TRBV2,TRBJ1-4,NA,TGTGCCTCCCAAAGGCGGATTTCAACTAATGAAAAACTGTTTTTT,CASQRRISTNEKLFF
NA,TRBV18,TRBJ2-3,NA,TGTGCCAGCTCACCAGGACGGGGGACAGATACGCAGTATTTT,CASSPGRGTDTQYF
medium-sized,TRBV4-2,TRBJ1-2,TRBD1,TGTGCCAGCAGCCCCCTACTCCGGGACAGGGCAAACTATGGCTACACCTTC,CASSPLLRDRANYGYTF
NA,TRBV7-6,TRBJ2-3,TRBD2,TGTGCCAGCAGCAAAGAACTAGCGGGGGGGCGGAGCACAGATACGCAGTATTTT,CASSKELAGGRSTDTQYF
NA,TRBV9,TRBJ1-1,NA,TGTGCCAGCAGCGTAGAGTCCATGAACACTGAAGCTTTCTTT,CASSVESMNTEAFF
NA,TRBV21-1,TRBJ1-6,NA,TGTGCCAGCAGCAAAGTGAACAGGGTTTATGATTCACCCCTCCACTTT,CASSKVNRVYDSPLHF
NA,TRBV19,TRBJ1-2,NA,TGTGCCAGTAGTACAACCGGACAGATAGGTTATGGCTACACCTTC,CASSTTGQIGYGYTF
NA,TRBV21-1,TRBJ2-5,NA,TGTGCCAGCAGCAAAAAAAAAGGACAGGGAGGAGAGACCCAGTACTTC,CASSKKKGQGGETQYF
once,TRBV18,TRBJ2-1,TRBD1,TGTGCCAGCTCACTCCGAGAACGGCAGGGGGCCAAGGATGAGCAGTTCTTC,CASSLRERQGAKDEQFF